A single sample gave rise to the 21 T cell receptor beta chains below, sequenced in a study of blood T cell repertoires in COVID-19. Sequencing was performed with immunoSEQ multiplex PCR; in TCRdb, only in-frame clones are kept and a portion is missing. This sample has 150,000 to 200,000 clones, with under 90% found just once. Material for sequencing was peripheral blood. The receptors were gathered from a woman in her 70s with COVID-19, enrolled during active disease.

This clone was seen only once. The rearrangement links TRBV7-2 to TRBJ2-3; maybe TRBD2 (6 bases). Per germline, CDR1 SGHTA and CDR2 FQGNSA. There are 16 residues in the CDR3. V shed 8 bases and J shed 3 bases, with 21 bases lying between them. The CDR3 spells CASPAGRGRITDTQYF. CDR3 bases: TGTGCCAGCCCAGCCGGGAGAGGGAGGATAACAGATACGCAGTATTTT.

The chain employs TRBV19 and TRBJ1-2, with no clear D. Germline assignment: CDR1 LNHDA and CDR2 SQIVND (reference sequence). There are 13 residues in the CDR3. Trimming shortened V by 6 bases and J by 1 base, and 9 bases separated the two germline ends. CDR3 sequence reads: CASSLGDNYGYTF. The DNA of the CDR3 is TGTGCCAGTAGCTTGGGCGATAACTATGGCTACACCTTC.

The chain is built from TRBV6-5 and TRBJ1-1; TRBD1 agrees at 8 bases. The V gene's germline CDR1 is MNHEY and CDR2 SVGAGI. The V segment lost 2 bases and the J segment 6 bases; nucleotides outside the gene matches: 8. CDR3 length: 15 residues. This CDR3 is CASSYTGQGGAEAFF. In DNA form, the CDR3 reads TGTGCCAGCAGTTACACAGGACAGGGTGGCGCTGAAGCTTTCTTT.

The J gene is TRBJ2-4, the V gene TRBV6-1; D perhaps matches TRBD1 (6 bases). This CDR3 is built from 14 residues. The germline V gene encodes CDR1 MNHNS and CDR2 SASEGT. The V end lost 3 bases, the J end lost 5 bases, and 11 bases lay between the germline ends. CDR3 protein: CASSDSGDQNIQYF. The CDR3 DNA reads TGTGCCAGCAGTGATTCAGGGGATCAAAACATTCAGTACTTC.

In its sample, this clone was seen once. The chain recombines TRBV3-1 (or the pseudogene TRBV3-2) with TRBJ2-7; D ambiguous. Trimming cost V 0 bases and J 0 bases, with 12 bases left between them. CDR1 and CDR2 (germline): LGHDT, YNNKEL (reference sequence). The CDR3 totals 16 residues. Here the CDR3 reads CASSQDLHFPSYEQYF. In DNA, the CDR3 is TGTGCCAGCAGCCAAGACCTTCACTTTCCCTCCTACGAGCAGTACTTC.

V usage is TRBV7-9 and J usage is TRBJ2-1; a possible D gene is TRBD2 (6 bases). Germline CDR1 SEHNR, CDR2 FQNEAQ (reference sequence). V lost 3 bases, J lost 0 bases, and 15 bases lay in between. This CDR3 is 17 amino acids long. The CDR3 is CASSFQTGDFSYNEQFF. The CDR3, as DNA: TGTGCCAGCAGCTTCCAAACGGGAGACTTCTCCTACAATGAGCAGTTCTTC.

The V and J genes are TRBV6-5 and TRBJ1-5; D is undetermined. Per the germline V gene, CDR1 is MNHEY and CDR2 is SVGAGI. The CDR3 contains 15 residues. Trimming shortened V by 6 bases and J by 6 bases, and 18 bases separated the two germline ends. The CDR3 DNA is TGTGCCAGCAGCCTTGGACTTACGCCCGGTCAGCCCCAGCATTTT. Translation: CASSLGLTPGQPQHF.

J is TRBJ1-1 and V is TRBV5-1; TRBD1 is a possible D gene (5 bases). Trimming removed 6 bases from V and 2 bases from J, with 17 bases in between. The CDR3 sequence is 15 residues long. Germline lookup yields CDR1 SGHRS and CDR2 YFSETQ. The CDR3 nucleotides read TGCGCCAGCACCTTTGGGGGGTGGGGCAACACTGAAGCTTTCTTT. Translating it yields CASTFGGWGNTEAFF.

This chain links TRBV7-8 with TRBJ1-3, with D possibly being TRBD1 (6 bases). The V gene's germline CDR1 is SGHVS and CDR2 FQNEAQ. CDR3 length: 16 residues. V shed 6 bases and J shed 0 bases, with 15 bases lying between them. For the CDR3, the DNA is TGTGCCAGCAGTCCCTTAGAACAGGGCTCTGGAAACACCATATATTTT. Translation gives CASSPLEQGSGNTIYF. The full variable domain, completed using reference TRBV7-8 and TRBJ1-3, is GAGVSQSPRYKVAKRGQDVALRCDPISGHVSLFWYQQALGQGPEFLTYFQNEAQLDKSGLPSDRFFAERPEGSVSTLKIQRTQQEDSAVYLCASSPLEQGSGNTIYFGEGSWLTVV.

As concerns this clone: The identical CDR3 is also encoded by other nucleotide sequences in the sample. The chain couples TRBV27 to TRBJ1-2; D remains ambiguous. This CDR3 comprises 13 residues. Trimming cost V 5 bases and J 2 bases, with 9 bases left between them. Germline loops: CDR1 MNHEY, CDR2 SMNVEV (reference sequence). The CDR3 bases are TGTGCCAGCAGTCTGCGAGGGAACTATGGCTACACCTTC. Amino acid sequence: CASSLRGNYGYTF.

In its sample, this clone was seen once. The rearrangement joins TRBV11-2 to TRBJ2-1, with 9 nucleotides matching TRBD2. The CDR3 has 15 residues. Germline trimming cut 2 bases from V and 4 bases from J; bases unmatched to any gene: 3. CDR1 and CDR2 (germline): SGHAT, FQNNGV. In DNA form, the CDR3 reads TGTGCCAGCAGCTTACTAGCGGGGAAATACAATGAGCAGTTCTTC. As protein: CASSLLAGKYNEQFF. The full variable domain, completed using reference TRBV11-2 and TRBJ2-1, is EAGVAQSPRYKIIEKRQSVAFWCNPISGHATLYWYQQILGQGPKLLIQFQNNGVVDDSQLPKDRFSAERLKGVDSTLKIQPAKLEDSAVYLCASSLLAGKYNEQFFGPGTRLTVL.

The J gene is TRBJ2-1, the V gene TRBV5-1, with 10 bases fitting TRBD2. Germline CDR1 SGHRS, CDR2 YFSETQ. The CDR3 totals 17 residues. Trimming at V came to 0 bases and at J to 7 bases, leaving 10 bases not matched to a gene. CDR3 bases: TGCGCCAGCAGCTTGGGGGCCTTAGCGGGAGGAGCGAATGAGCAGTTCTTC. Translated: CASSLGALAGGANEQFF.

V is TRBV19 and J is TRBJ2-5; 10 bases agree with TRBD2. Germline CDR1 and CDR2: LNHDA and SQIVND (reference sequence). The CDR3 runs 17 residues. Trimming cost V 2 bases and J 1 base; bases outside gene matches: 7. In nucleotides, the CDR3 is TGTGCCAGTAGTATAAGTGGGAGGACTAGCGGCCAAGAGACCCAGTACTTC. Translation: CASSISGRTSGQETQYF.

J is TRBJ2-3 and V is TRBV2; TRBD1 aligns across 9 bases. V shed 6 bases and J 4 bases; nucleotides not matched to a gene: 2. The germline V gene encodes CDR1 SNHLY and CDR2 FYNNEI. The CDR3 totals 13 residues. The CDR3 DNA is TGTGCCAGCAGGAGACAGGGGGCAGATACGCAGTATTTT. Its translation: CASRRQGADTQYF.

The chain uses TRBV5-4 and TRBJ2-7, with D perhaps matching TRBD1 (6 bases). V lost 0 bases to trimming and J lost 6 bases, with 13 bases between them. Germline V CDR1 and CDR2: SGHNT, YYREEE (reference sequence). The CDR3 length is 14 residues. The CDR3 protein is CASSLVGQSLEQYF. CDR3 coding DNA: TGTGCCAGCAGCTTGGTAGGACAGTCTCTCGAGCAGTACTTC.

The V gene is TRBV28, the J gene TRBJ1-5, with TRBD1 matching 9 bases. This CDR3 region has 14 residues. Germline V gene lookup returns CDR1 MDHEN and CDR2 SYDVKM. V shed 6 bases and J 4 bases; nucleotides not matched to a gene: 4. The CDR3 reads CASSPDRGNQPQHF. The CDR3, as DNA: TGTGCCAGCAGCCCTGACAGGGGGAATCAGCCCCAGCATTTT. Supplemented by reference TRBV28 and TRBJ1-5, the full variable domain reads DVKVTQSSRYLVKRTGEKVFLECVQDMDHENMFWYRQDPGLGLRLIYFSYDVKMKEKGDIPEGYSVSREKKERFSLILESASTNQTSMYLCASSPDRGNQPQHFGDGTRLSIL.

The chain links TRBV23-1 to TRBJ1-4; 9 nucleotides match TRBD1. TRBV23-1 is given ORF status, its function remaining uncertain. V shed 3 bases, J shed 9 bases, and the junction held 11 bases outside the gene matches. This CDR3 is built from 16 residues. In nucleotides, the CDR3 is TGCGCCAGCAGTCAGCCTCCCGGGGACAGGGTGAAAAAACTGTTTTTT. Protein: CASSQPPGDRVKKLFF.

The rearrangement links TRBV29-1 to TRBJ1-5; no clear D gene. V was trimmed by 1 base and J by 4 bases, leaving 8 bases between them. The CDR3 loop spans 13 amino acids. Germline CDR1 SQVTM, CDR2 ANQGSEA. CDR3 sequence: CSVEVTSNQPQHF. The CDR3 DNA is TGCAGCGTTGAAGTGACAAGTAATCAGCCCCAGCATTTT.

The CDR3 region has the DNA TGTGCCAGCAGCCAAGAGCAGGGGCGGGAGCAAGAGACCCAGTACTTC. Protein sequence: CASSQEQGREQETQYF. The chain is built from TRBV4-2 and TRBJ2-5, with a tentative D call TRBD2 (7 bases). This CDR3 spans 16 amino acids. The V end lost 0 bases, the J end lost 2 bases, and 13 bases lay between the germline ends. The germline CDR1 and CDR2 sequences are LGHNA and YNFKEQ.

The rearrangement joins TRBV19 to TRBJ1-2; possibly TRBD1 for D (5 bases). The CDR3 extends over 14 amino acids. The germline CDR1 and CDR2 sequences are LNHDA and SQIVND (reference sequence). Trimming stripped 7 bases from V and 1 base from J, with 13 bases between. CDR3 sequence (DNA): TGTGCCAGTACTCGAGACAGAAATAACTATGGCTACACCTTC. It codes for CASTRDRNNYGYTF.

The chain has TRBV4-2 and TRBJ2-1; no clear D gene. The CDR3 spans 16 residues. The V gene lost 1 base and the J gene lost 0 bases, with 10 bases spanning the gap. Germline-derived CDR1 and CDR2 are LGHNA and YNFKEQ. The CDR3 protein is CASSQGAESSYNEQFF. CDR3 nucleotide sequence: TGTGCCAGCAGCCAAGGTGCGGAGAGCTCCTACAATGAGCAGTTCTTC.